These T cell receptor beta chains were read from a single sample in a study of long-term antiretroviral therapy in people with HIV. Sequencing was performed with immunoSEQ multiplex PCR; in TCRdb, only in-frame clones are kept and a portion is missing. The profile shows roughly 28,000 clones, more than 85% of them singletons. The sample consisted of unsorted PBMCs, taken 2.7 years after starting antiretroviral therapy. These receptors all come from a man aged 35-49 years with HIV. Each CDR3 is given with its conserved first and last residue.

j_call v_call cdr3_aa
TRBJ2-3 TRBV7-9 CASSLGDRSTDTQYF
TRBJ1-1 TRBV19 CASSSGGGRAEAFF
TRBJ2-7 TRBV30 CAWSPAYYEQYF
TRBJ1-5 TRBV27 CASSYLREPQHF
TRBJ2-7 TRBV19 CASSEFGTSYEQYF
TRBJ2-5 TRBV4-1 CASSHPERRGETQYF
TRBJ1-5 TRBV6-5 CASRRRPGNQPQHF
TRBJ2-7 TRBV1 CTSSQAGGGGYEQYF
TRBJ1-4 TRBV18 CASSPQRQLSTATNEKLFF
TRBJ1-5 TRBV6-4 CASSGWGRWQPQHF
TRBJ2-2 TRBV7-9 CASSSTGPTGELFF
TRBJ1-4 TRBV4-3 CASSQSLRGGNEKLFF
TRBJ2-3 TRBV6-1 CASSGTSVDTQYF
TRBJ2-1 TRBV10-3 CAISLAGARDNEQFF
TRBJ2-7 TRBV11-1 CASSLVASGGNSYEQYF
TRBJ1-4 TRBV28 CASSAGGGSNEKLFF
TRBJ1-1 TRBV6-5 CASSYELAGADTEAFF
TRBJ1-1 TRBV19 CASSIFGVHTMNTEAFF
TRBJ2-7 TRBV11-2 CASSSSGRKQYF
TRBJ2-7 TRBV5-1 CASSSGLAGYEQYF
TRBJ1-1 TRBV4-3 CASSQGLNLRPMNTEAFF
TRBJ2-3 TRBV28 CASWAKTDTQYF
TRBJ1-5 TRBV4-2 CASSRRDRGERQPQHF
TRBJ1-3 TRBV6-5 CASSYSGSSGNTIYF
TRBJ1-2 TRBV29-1 CSVEGWGYTF
TRBJ1-5 TRBV18 CASSPGPRGQPQHF
TRBJ2-1 TRBV15 CATSRDVGRKFF
TRBJ2-6 TRBV6-1 CANSSGSSGANVLTF
TRBJ2-7 TRBV19 CASSIAGRGLWEQYF
TRBJ2-7 TRBV7-9 CASSPEGGDSMYEQYF
TRBJ2-3 TRBV25-1 CASSKRGISTDTQYF
TRBJ2-3 TRBV10-3 CAISGGRDWGTDTQYF
TRBJ1-2 TRBV18 CASSRGTGEQGYTF
TRBJ2-7 TRBV11-2 CASSLALGDAVEQYF
TRBJ1-3 TRBV5-6 CASSTPAGSGNTIYF
TRBJ2-4 TRBV28 CASSGLAKNIQYF
TRBJ2-7 TRBV5-4 CASSRDWRSYEQYF
TRBJ2-5 TRBV6-4 CASRGVGGTRKTQYF
TRBJ1-6 TRBV7-9 CASSLAFDSNSPLHF
TRBJ1-1 TRBV11-1 CASSWGGVEAFF
TRBJ1-2 TRBV6-1 CASSGAGTNYGYTF
TRBJ1-2 TRBV4-1 CASSQEGNRVYGYTF
TRBJ2-2 TRBV29-1 CTLGLGTGELFF
TRBJ1-2 TRBV19 CATQSLEDYGYTF
TRBJ2-5 TRBV18 CASSPRPAAGWETQYF
TRBJ2-7 TRBV5-1 CASSSGDRGYEQYF
TRBJ2-7 TRBV27 CASSSVTGSYEQYF
TRBJ1-6 TRBV19 CASSPPPGGVNSPLHF
TRBJ1-2 TRBV7-2 CASSENRQDYGYTF
TRBJ2-7 TRBV27 CASSPRVSYEQYF